This T cell receptor (beta chain) was sequenced during a study of T cell responses to AZD1222 COVID-19 vaccine. Findings of the study overall: Spike-specific TCR breadth and depth rose after two AZD1222 doses.

Germline V gives CDR1 MNHEY, CDR2 SVGAGI. J gave up 7 bases and V 5 bases, and 13 bases lay outside the gene matches. The CDR3 contains 15 residues. For this clone: Antigen: not known.

Only in-frame clones appear in the TCRdb table, and some are missing; sequencing was by immunoSEQ multiplex PCR. The table lists 110,000 or so clones, around 88% of them singletons, with 6.5% in the top ten. The TCR was taken from an adult who received the AZD1222 COVID-19 vaccine. The chain couples TRBV6-5 to TRBJ1-1; 7 nucleotides line up with TRBD1. The material sequenced was peripheral blood, taken 28 days after the second AZD1222 dose. CDR3 in DNA: TGTGCCAGCAGTCTAACAGGGGAAGAACACTGTGAAGCTTTCTTT. Residues: CASSLTGEEHCEAFF.